These 13 T cell receptor beta chains were all obtained from the same sample, sequenced in a study of CD8 T cells in ankylosing spondylitis. One entry per CDR3 protein, called by TCRdb with MiXCR from the 5' RACE reads. This sample has 80,000 to 100,000 distinct CDR3 sequences, with about 7.7% found just once. The sample taken for sequencing was blood, either unsorted or a sorted T cell fraction (not recorded which). These receptors were collected from a male donor with ankylosing spondylitis or in good health (not recorded which).

This clonotype was recorded many times. DNA of the CDR3: TGTGCCAGCAGTCCAGGGCGAACCAATCAGCCCCAGCATTTT. Translating it yields CASSPGRTNQPQHF. The V gene is TRBV2, the J gene TRBJ1-5; D possibly corresponds to TRBD1 (5 bases). CDR1 SNHLY and CDR2 FYNNEI come from the germline V gene. V lost 5 bases and J lost 3, with 11 bases in between. CDR3 length: 14 amino acids.

The V call is TRBV9, the J call TRBJ1-2; TRBD1 might be the D (6 bases). Germline CDR1 and CDR2: SGDLS and YYNGEE. V lost 3 bases to trimming and J lost 0 bases, with 9 bases between them. CDR3 length: 14 residues. CDR3 sequence (DNA): TGTGCCAGCAGCGAGGGGGAAACTAACTATGGCTACACCTTC. It yields the protein CASSEGETNYGYTF.

This clonotype was observed at least ten times. The chain couples TRBV7-9 to TRBJ2-7; perhaps TRBD1 as D (6 bases). The CDR3 totals 12 residues. V gave up 8 bases and J gave up 5 bases, with 13 bases separating them. CDR1 and CDR2 from the germline V gene are SEHNR and FQNEAQ (reference sequence). CDR3 bases: TGTGCCAGCGGTGGGGGCAGGCACGAGCAGTACTTC. As protein: CASGGGRHEQYF.

In its sample, this clonotype was seen a few times. The CDR3 here is CSVGGGGNEQFF. Written as DNA, the CDR3 is TGCAGCGTTGGAGGAGGCGGGAATGAGCAGTTCTTC. V usage is TRBV29-1 and J usage is TRBJ2-1, with D perhaps matching TRBD2 (5 bases). V lost 4 bases to trimming and J lost 7 bases, with 11 bases between them. Germline V gene lookup returns CDR1 SQVTM and CDR2 ANQGSEA. The CDR3 is made up of 12 amino acids.

This clonotype was detected ten times or more. The chain combines TRBV2 with TRBJ2-2; D not resolved. Trimming removed 6 bases at V and 3 bases at J, with 8 bases between. The germline gives CDR1 SNHLY, CDR2 FYNNEI. The length of the CDR3 is 13 residues. For the CDR3, the DNA is TGTGCCAGCAGCGCAGATTACACCGGGGAGCTGTTTTTT. Translated, it gives CASSADYTGELFF.

This clonotype has at least ten counts. V usage is TRBV7-2 and J usage is TRBJ1-4; possibly TRBD1 for D (5 bases). Trimming cost V 2 bases and J 7 bases, with 14 bases left between them. Germline loops: CDR1 SGHTA, CDR2 FQGNSA. The CDR3 has 15 amino acids. CDR3 amino acids: CASSLIGTRAEKLFF. CDR3 sequence (DNA): TGTGCCAGCAGCTTAATCGGCACCAGGGCTGAAAAACTGTTTTTT.

This clonotype appeared many times. J is TRBJ2-2 and V is TRBV18; tentatively, D is TRBD2 (6 bases). Germline values: CDR1 KGHSH, CDR2 LQKENI. V lost 0 bases and J lost 3, with 11 bases in between. The CDR3 runs 16 residues. The CDR3 is CASSPPVAGYTGELFF. CDR3 nucleotide sequence: TGTGCCAGCTCACCACCCGTCGCGGGGTACACCGGGGAGCTGTTTTTT.

In its sample, this clonotype was seen many times. The chain combines TRBV5-1 with TRBJ2-3; 9 bases map to TRBD1. The junction had 3 bases not matched to a gene; V was cut back by 7 bases and J by 3 bases. The V gene's germline CDR1 is SGHRS and CDR2 YFSETQ. There are 13 residues in the CDR3. The CDR3 DNA sequence: TGCGCCAGCCGGGACAGGGTTACAGATACGCAGTATTTT. Its translation is CASRDRVTDTQYF.

This clonotype was seen many times. The chain has TRBV9 and TRBJ1-2; TRBD1 aligns across 9 bases. CDR1 and CDR2 (germline): SGDLS, YYNGEE. This CDR3 region has 14 residues. Losses at the gene ends were 3 bases for V and 7 bases for J; bases not matched to a gene: 7. This chain's CDR3 is CASSAGDRVPGYTF. In nucleotides, the CDR3 is TGTGCCAGCAGCGCAGGGGACAGGGTCCCTGGCTACACCTTC. Combining the CDR3 with reference TRBV9 and TRBJ1-2 gives the whole variable domain DSGVTQTPKHLITATGQRVTLRCSPRSGDLSVYWYQQSLDQGLQFLIQYYNGEERAKGNILERFSAQQFPDLHSELNLSSLELGDSALYFCASSAGDRVPGYTFGSGTRLTVV.

A word on this clonotype: A much larger clone lies a single base off, so this may be a read error. V usage is TRBV20-1 and J usage is TRBJ2-7, with a possible D match to TRBD2 (5 bases). The V end was cut by 3 bases, the J end by 1 base, with 19 bases between. The CDR3 is 16 amino acids. Germline V lookup: CDR1 DFQATT, CDR2 SNEGSKA (reference sequence). CDR3: CSASSHWSTGSYEQYF. The CDR3 DNA reads TGCAGTGCTAGCTCCCACTGGTCGACGGGGTCCTACGAGCAGTACTTC.

This clonotype was picked up many times. The chain carries TRBV11-2 and TRBJ1-1; D is uncertain. Germline V lookup: CDR1 SGHAT, CDR2 FQNNGV. The CDR3 is 15 amino acids. V was shortened by 3 bases and J by 1 base, with 12 bases between the two germline ends. CDR3 DNA sequence: TGTGCCAGCAGCTTCAGTGAGATAGAGAACACTGAAGCTTTCTTT. The encoded protein is CASSFSEIENTEAFF.

Many counts were recorded for this clonotype. The chain carries TRBV18 and TRBJ2-1, with D tentatively TRBD1 (6 bases). The CDR3 totals 17 residues. Germline V gives CDR1 KGHSH, CDR2 LQKENI. V was shortened by 0 bases and J by 4 bases, with 16 bases between the two germline ends. CDR3 nucleotide sequence: TGTGCCAGCTCACCACCTAAATCGGGACACCTTTACAATGAGCAGTTCTTC. Residues: CASSPPKSGHLYNEQFF.

On this clonotype: Since a much larger clone is just one base distant, this may be a read error. The rearrangement uses TRBV20-1 and TRBJ2-7; 14 bases are shared with TRBD2. The CDR3 is made up of 17 amino acids. From germline, CDR1 is DFQATT and CDR2 SNEGSKA (reference sequence). As DNA, the CDR3 is TGCTGTGCTACTCAGTGGGGACTAGCGGGGGATCCCTACGAGCAGTACTTC. Residues: CCATQWGLAGDPYEQYF.